These 14 T cell receptor beta chains originate from one sample sequenced in a study of T cell changes during pregnancy in multiple sclerosis. Libraries were prepared by immunoSEQ multiplex PCR; TCRdb keeps only in-frame clonotypes and omits some of them. The sample has some 48,000 clones; about nine tenths are singletons. Sequences were derived from CD4+ T cells from peripheral blood mononuclear cells, sampled after pregnancy. These receptors all stem from a female donor in good health, enrolled as a control in a pregnancy study.

The chain is built from TRBV6-4 and TRBJ2-3; 7 bases fit TRBD1. V lost 5 bases and J lost 4; bases outside the gene matches: 9. This CDR3 has 15 residues. CDR1 is MRHNA, CDR2 SNTAGT, per germline. CDR3 protein: CASSMSQGVSDTQYF. CDR3 sequence (DNA): TGTGCCAGCAGTATGAGCCAGGGGGTTTCAGATACGCAGTATTTT.

The chain links TRBV28 to TRBJ1-5; 7 positions match TRBD1. Germline V gene lookup returns CDR1 MDHEN and CDR2 SYDVKM. This CDR3 is built from 16 residues. V trimming: 3 bases; J trimming: 4 bases; junction bases outside the gene matches: 9. The CDR3 spells CASSFLRQGVNQPQHF. CDR3 coding DNA: TGTGCCAGCAGTTTTCTCCGACAGGGTGTGAATCAGCCCCAGCATTTT.

V is TRBV13 and J is TRBJ2-1, with D unresolved. V was cut by 5 bases and J by 5 bases, with 4 bases left in between. The CDR3 sequence is 11 residues long. CDR1 PRHDT and CDR2 FYEKMQ come from the germline V gene (reference sequence). The CDR3 reads CASSPDNEQFF. The CDR3 nucleotides are TGTGCCAGCAGCCCCGACAATGAGCAGTTCTTC.

The chain links TRBV5-6 to TRBJ1-1, with a tentative D call TRBD1 (6 bases). V lost 1 base and J lost 1, with 14 bases in between. Per the germline V gene, CDR1 is SGHDT and CDR2 is YYEEEE. The CDR3 length is 16 residues. Here the CDR3 DNA reads TGTGCCAGCAGCTTGAACAGGGAAGGGTCGAACACTGAAGCTTTCTTT. Translating gives CASSLNREGSNTEAFF.

The V and J genes are TRBV10-3 and TRBJ2-1; tentatively, D is TRBD2 (5 bases). CDR3 length: 14 amino acids. CDR1 and CDR2 from the germline V gene are ENHRY and SYGVKD. Trimming stripped 6 bases from V and 6 bases from J, with 15 bases between. The CDR3: CAISPNYEGNEQFF. Here the CDR3 DNA reads TGTGCCATCAGCCCGAACTACGAGGGCAATGAGCAGTTCTTC.

The J gene is TRBJ2-7, the V gene TRBV5-4; 9 nucleotides align to TRBD2. Trimming took 4 bases from V and 6 from J; bases not matched to a gene: 11. Per the germline V gene, CDR1 is SGHNT and CDR2 is YYREEE (reference sequence). CDR3 size: 15 residues. The CDR3 sequence: CASSPDAGGRSEQYF. CDR3 nucleotide sequence: TGTGCCAGCAGCCCTGACGCGGGAGGGCGATCCGAGCAGTACTTC. Full variable domain (rest looked up from reference TRBV5-4 and TRBJ2-7): ETGVTQSPTHLIKTRGQQVTLRCSSQSGHNTVSWYQQALGQGPQFIFQYYREEENGRGNFPPRFSGLQFPNYSSELNVNALELDDSALYLCASSPDAGGRSEQYFGPGTRLTVT.

This clone came up once. V is TRBV6-6 and J is TRBJ1-2, with D perhaps TRBD1 (5 bases). The CDR3 consists of 13 residues. The germline CDR1 and CDR2 sequences are MNHNY and SVGAGI (reference sequence). The ends were cut back, 2 bases at V and 2 bases at J, with 6 bases in the middle. This CDR3 is CASSYGANYGYTF. In DNA form, the CDR3 reads TGTGCCAGCAGTTACGGGGCGAACTATGGCTACACCTTC.

This chain links TRBV7-9 with TRBJ1-2; TRBD1 agrees at 8 bases. With V trimmed by 5 bases and J by 5 bases, 4 bases remained unmatched. The CDR3 is 13 amino acids. Germline V gene data show CDR1 as SEHNR and CDR2 as FQNEAQ (reference sequence). Written as DNA, the CDR3 is TGTGCCAGCAGCGGACAGGGTGTTTATGGCTACACCTTC. Translated, it gives CASSGQGVYGYTF.

Notes on this clone: Other DNA sequences within the sample encode an identical CDR3. The chain uses TRBV7-3 and TRBJ2-7, with 7 positions matching TRBD2. This CDR3 region has 13 residues. V gave up 2 bases and J gave up 6 bases; unmatched junction bases: 4. In germline, CDR1 is SGHTA, CDR2 FQGTGA. The CDR3 DNA is TGTGCCAGCAGCTTACTCACGGGGGGCGAGCAGTACTTC. It codes for CASSLLTGGEQYF.

This sequence joins TRBV19 and TRBJ2-2, with unresolved D. CDR3 length: 13 amino acids. The V end was cut by 7 bases, the J end by 3 bases, with 9 bases between. Germline V gives CDR1 LNHDA, CDR2 SQIVND (reference sequence). CDR3 protein: CASNAEYTGELFF. CDR3 nucleotides: TGTGCCAGTAACGCGGAGTACACCGGGGAGCTGTTTTTT. The complete variable domain, with remaining parts taken from reference TRBV19 and TRBJ2-2, reads DGGITQSPKYLFRKEGQNVTLSCEQNLNHDAMYWYRQDPGQGLRLIYYSQIVNDFQKGDIAEGYSVSREKKESFPLTVTSAQKNPTAFYLCASNAEYTGELFFGEGSRLTVL.

J is TRBJ2-5 and V is TRBV29-1; D remains unclear. The CDR3 length is 12 residues. Germline CDR1 SQVTM, CDR2 ANQGSEA. V lost 4 bases to trimming and J lost 4 bases, with 10 bases between them. The CDR3 region is CSVVYAVETQYF. The CDR3 DNA is TGCAGCGTTGTGTACGCGGTAGAGACCCAGTACTTC.

V gene TRBV15 combines with J gene TRBJ1-4; no clear D. From germline, CDR1 is LNHNV and CDR2 YYDKDF (reference sequence). With 5 bases removed from V and 5 bases from J, the gap between germline ends came to 12 bases. The CDR3 spans 14 residues. Here the CDR3 DNA reads TGTGCCACCAGCTACCTCGGAGGGAATGAAAAACTGTTTTTT. It translates to CATSYLGGNEKLFF.

The sample holds one count of this clone. J is TRBJ2-2 and V is TRBV5-4; the match to TRBD2 covers 10 bases. The ends lost 4 bases at V and 7 bases at J; junction bases unmatched: 13. Germline CDR1 reads SGHNT; CDR2 reads YYREEE (reference sequence). The CDR3 is made up of 17 amino acids. CDR3 loop: CASSHVRAGGKDGELFF. In nucleotides, the CDR3 is TGTGCCAGCAGCCACGTTAGAGCGGGGGGGAAGGACGGGGAGCTGTTTTTT.

The chain has TRBV19 and TRBJ2-2; D remains ambiguous. Germline CDR1 LNHDA, CDR2 SQIVND (reference sequence). The V and J ends lost 10 bases and 0 bases respectively, with 9 bases between them. The CDR3 covers 13 residues. The CDR3 spells CAMDAANTGELFF. CDR3 nucleotides: TGTGCCATGGATGCGGCGAACACCGGGGAGCTGTTTTTT. Full variable domain (rest looked up from reference TRBV19 and TRBJ2-2): DGGITQSPKYLFRKEGQNVTLSCEQNLNHDAMYWYRQDPGQGLRLIYYSQIVNDFQKGDIAEGYSVSREKKESFPLTVTSAQKNPTAFYLCAMDAANTGELFFGEGSRLTVL.